This TCR beta chain was captured by sequencing in a study of graft-versus-host responses after intestinal transplantation. General observations from the study: Early after transplant, HvG declines were associated with peak levels of circulating GvH clones.

The CDR3 contains 12 residues. Germline CDR1 SNHLY, CDR2 FYNNEI. V shed 8 bases and J shed 3 bases, with 10 bases lying between them. TCRdb's table, derived via immunoSEQ multiplex PCR, lists solely in-frame clones and lacks some. The profile covers 40,000 to 45,000 clones, with about 90% appearing a single time and over 2% taken by the ten largest. For this clone: Its antigen is as yet unknown.

Sequencing used PBMCs, obtained approximately 310 days after intestinal transplant. The chain has TRBV2 and TRBJ1-1; D perhaps matches TRBD1 (5 bases). The sequence came from a human patient who received an intestinal transplant, so some T cells may come from the graft donor. The CDR3 DNA reads as TGTGCCAGCGCGTGGGGGGACACTGAAGCTTTCTTT. Translation gives CASAWGDTEAFF.